Below are 21 T cell receptor beta chains sequenced from a single sample in a study of identical twins (dated by TCRdb to the mid-2010s). Receptors were amplified or captured by 5' RACE. The instrument given in TCRdb is Illumina HiSeq 2000. TCRdb trimmed public reads at Q25 via fastp, called clones via MiXCR and kept in-frame beta chains. One record per CDR3 amino acid sequence lists the most common genes and DNA. Across this sample there are hundreds of thousands of distinct CDR3 sequences, with about 7.6% seen only once. The top ten hold 1.6% of the sample. Separately, the same data were catalogued under a study of yellow fever vaccine responses in identical twins.

Source material: PBMCs. The receptors were sampled from a woman younger than 30 in good health.

This clonotype was seen only a few times. This sequence joins TRBV5-6 and TRBJ2-3, with D uncertain. V lost 0 bases and J lost 9, with 11 bases in between. CDR1 is SGHDT and CDR2 is YYEEEE in the germline V gene. CDR3 length equals 13 residues. The CDR3 reads CASSLDGPGTQYF. Written as DNA, the CDR3 is TGTGCCAGCAGCTTGGATGGCCCAGGCACGCAGTATTTT.

This chain links TRBV28 with TRBJ2-7, with TRBD2 matching 12 bases. V lost 10 bases and J lost 1; bases outside the gene matches: 8. The CDR3 sequence is 15 residues long. The V gene's germline CDR1 is MDHEN and CDR2 SYDVKM. The CDR3 DNA reads as TGTGCCACCCAACTACTAGCGGGGGGATCCTACGAGCAGTACGTC. This translates into CATQLLAGGSYEQYV.

This clonotype was seen at least ten times. V and J are TRBV4-1 and TRBJ2-7, with D possibly matching TRBD1 (5 bases). V shed 5 bases and J shed 0 bases, with 8 bases lying between them. Germline loops: CDR1 MGHRA, CDR2 YSYEKL. The CDR3 runs to 13 residues. CDR3 coding DNA: TGCGCCAGCAGCTACAGGAGCTCCTACGAGCAGTACTTC. This encodes CASSYRSSYEQYF.

This clonotype was found many times. The chain employs TRBV10-3 and TRBJ2-2; the match to TRBD2 covers 7 bases. CDR1 and CDR2 from the germline V gene are ENHRY and SYGVKD. This CDR3 spans 14 amino acids. Trimming cost V 9 bases and J 1 base; bases outside gene matches: 5. CDR3 in DNA: TGTGCCATGCGGCTAGCGGAGAACACCGGGGAGCTGTTTTTT. It encodes CAMRLAENTGELFF.

This clonotype has at least ten counts. The chain has TRBV29-1 and TRBJ2-5; 11 bases line up with TRBD2. CDR3 length equals 14 residues. Germline-derived CDR1 and CDR2 are SQVTM and ANQGSEA. The junction had 6 bases not matched to a gene; V was cut back by 5 bases and J by 4 bases. The CDR3 DNA is TGCAGCGTTCCCGGGACTAGCGGAAGAGAGACCCAGTACTTC. Residues: CSVPGTSGRETQYF.

This clonotype was found many times. The V gene is TRBV12-3 or TRBV12-4, the J gene TRBJ2-7; 13 nucleotides line up with TRBD2. The CDR3 contains 15 residues. The V segment lost 5 bases and the J segment 4 bases; nucleotides outside the gene matches: 5. The CDR3 DNA reads TGTGCCAGCAGTAGCGGACTAGCGGGAGAGTACGAGCAGTACTTC. It codes for CASSSGLAGEYEQYF.

The sample holds many counts of this clonotype. The chain combines TRBV20-1 with TRBJ2-2, with 8 bases fitting TRBD2. Per germline, CDR1 DFQATT and CDR2 SNEGSKA (reference sequence). The V and J ends lost 5 bases and 3 bases, in that order; junction bases with no gene match: 11. The CDR3 runs to 16 residues. CDR3 loop: CSASEPGRGDTGELFF. Written as DNA, the CDR3 is TGCAGTGCTTCAGAGCCTGGGCGGGGGGACACCGGGGAGCTGTTTTTT.

A few counts support this clonotype. V gene TRBV24-1 combines with J gene TRBJ1-2; D uncertain. Germline-derived CDR1 and CDR2 are KGHDR and SFDVKD. The V and J ends lost 4 bases and 1 base respectively, with 12 bases between them. The CDR3 length is 15 residues. The CDR3 is CATSDTQDRNYGYTF. DNA for the CDR3: TGTGCCACCAGTGACACCCAGGACCGTAACTATGGCTACACCTTC.

This clonotype was detected many times. The chain recombines TRBV28 with TRBJ2-1; 9 bases map to TRBD1. In germline, CDR1 is MDHEN, CDR2 SYDVKM. J was trimmed by 6 bases and V by 3 bases; bases with no gene match: 6. There are 15 residues in the CDR3. The CDR3 nucleotides read TGTGCCAGCAGTTTCCGACAGGGGGTACCCAATGAGCAGTTCTTC. Protein: CASSFRQGVPNEQFF.

Many counts were recorded for this clonotype. The chain recombines TRBV5-1 with TRBJ2-3; D gene ambiguous. CDR3 size: 13 residues. Trimming took 4 bases from V and 2 from J, leaving 8 bases between them. The V gene's germline CDR1 is SGHRS and CDR2 YFSETQ. CDR3 residues: CASSPQITDTQYF. DNA of the CDR3: TGCGCCAGCAGCCCCCAAATCACAGATACGCAGTATTTT.

The CDR3 here is CASSSSIGEGYGYTF. The CDR3 DNA sequence: TGTGCCAGCAGCTCGTCTATCGGGGAGGGATATGGCTACACCTTC. The rearrangement uses TRBV11-2 and TRBJ1-2, with D hard to call. V lost 4 bases and J lost 5, with 17 bases in between. The CDR3 length is 15 residues. Germline V gene data show CDR1 as SGHAT and CDR2 as FQNNGV.

This clonotype was seen many times. CDR3 residues: CSVTQGPYEQYF. The CDR3 nucleotides are TGCAGCGTAACACAGGGCCCCTACGAGCAGTACTTC. The rearrangement links TRBV29-1 to TRBJ2-7; a possible D gene is TRBD1 (6 bases). The CDR3 totals 12 residues. Germline V CDR1 and CDR2: SQVTM, ANQGSEA. V was cut by 6 bases and J by 2 bases, with 11 bases left in between.

This clonotype was observed a few times. The chain combines TRBV5-1 with TRBJ2-7; maybe TRBD1 (6 bases). This CDR3 is 17 amino acids long. Trimming cost V 3 bases and J 2 bases, with 21 bases left between them. Looked up from germline, CDR1 is SGHRS and CDR2 is YFSETQ. The CDR3 is CASSYPPGHAPAYEQYV. The CDR3 DNA reads as TGCGCCAGCAGCTACCCTCCGGGACACGCGCCCGCCTACGAGCAGTACGTC.

The table lists this clonotype with a few counts. The rearrangement links TRBV29-1 to TRBJ2-7, with 11 bases that match TRBD2. Germline CDR1 is SQVTM and CDR2 is ANQGSEA. The CDR3 contains 17 residues. Trimming took 4 bases from V and 3 from J; bases not matched to a gene: 14. CDR3 nucleotides: TGCAGCGTTGTTCTAGGTAGCGGGAGGGCCTTGGGCTACGAGCAGTACTTC. Its protein is CSVVLGSGRALGYEQYF.

This clonotype was seen ten or more times. The J gene is TRBJ2-5, the V gene TRBV20-1; 8 bases are shared with TRBD2. The V gene end was trimmed by 1 base and the J gene end by 4 bases; junction bases not matched to a gene: 11. The length of the CDR3 is 16 residues. The V gene's germline CDR1 is DFQATT and CDR2 SNEGSKA (reference sequence). The CDR3 protein is CSARGWGLEGGETQYF. CDR3 nucleotide sequence: TGCAGTGCTAGAGGCTGGGGACTAGAGGGGGGAGAGACCCAGTACTTC.

This clonotype was seen more than once but under ten times. The gene calls are TRBV28 and TRBJ1-1; tentatively, D is TRBD1 (5 bases). The ends were cut back, 8 bases at V and 3 bases at J, with 13 bases in the middle. Germline V CDR1 and CDR2: MDHEN, SYDVKM. The length of the CDR3 is 13 residues. The DNA for the CDR3 is TGTGCCAGCCGACCTCAGGGTTACACTGAAGCTTTCTTT. As protein: CASRPQGYTEAFF.

The sample holds a few counts of this clonotype. The chain uses TRBV5-1 and TRBJ2-1; D uncertain. The V end lost 4 bases, the J end lost 2 bases, and 13 bases lay between the germline ends. Per the germline V gene, CDR1 is SGHRS and CDR2 is YFSETQ. This CDR3 is built from 15 residues. The CDR3 bases are TGCGCCAGCAGCCCCGGGTCTAACCCCTACAATGAGCAGTTCTTC. This codes for CASSPGSNPYNEQFF.

This clonotype was detected a few times. The genes are TRBV7-3 and TRBJ2-3; 7 bases map to TRBD1. The V and J ends lost 5 bases and 3 bases, in that order; junction bases with no gene match: 5. The CDR3 is made up of 14 amino acids. Germline loops: CDR1 SGHTA, CDR2 FQGTGA. Here the CDR3 reads CASSPGQRTDTQYF. The CDR3 DNA reads TGTGCCAGCAGCCCGGGACAGCGGACAGATACGCAGTATTTT.

Only a few counts were recorded for this clonotype. V gene TRBV28 combines with J gene TRBJ2-3; D is perhaps TRBD2 (7 bases). Germline loops: CDR1 MDHEN, CDR2 SYDVKM. CDR3 length: 13 residues. V was trimmed by 7 bases and J by 5 bases, leaving 13 bases between them. The CDR3 bases are TGTGCCAGCACGGGGGGCGGCGTAGATACGCAGTATTTT. Its protein product is CASTGGGVDTQYF.

This clonotype was observed a few times. This chain joins TRBV20-1 and TRBJ2-7; D may match TRBD1 or TRBD2 (7 bases each). CDR1 and CDR2 (germline): DFQATT, SNEGSKA (reference sequence). V lost 5 bases to trimming and J lost 5 bases, with 16 bases between them. The CDR3 extends over 13 amino acids. CDR3 sequence reads: CSAGGGTVHEQYV. In DNA, the CDR3 is TGCAGTGCTGGGGGGGGGACAGTCCACGAGCAGTACGTC.

The rearrangement joins TRBV14 to TRBJ1-1; D perhaps matches TRBD1 (5 bases). Deletions cut 1 base from V and 4 bases from J, with 10 bases between. Germline-derived CDR1 and CDR2 are SGHDN and FVKESK. CDR3 size: 14 residues. The CDR3 DNA reads as TGTGCCAGCAGCCAAGTTTCAGGGTTCACTGAAGCTTTCTTT. This sequence encodes CASSQVSGFTEAFF.